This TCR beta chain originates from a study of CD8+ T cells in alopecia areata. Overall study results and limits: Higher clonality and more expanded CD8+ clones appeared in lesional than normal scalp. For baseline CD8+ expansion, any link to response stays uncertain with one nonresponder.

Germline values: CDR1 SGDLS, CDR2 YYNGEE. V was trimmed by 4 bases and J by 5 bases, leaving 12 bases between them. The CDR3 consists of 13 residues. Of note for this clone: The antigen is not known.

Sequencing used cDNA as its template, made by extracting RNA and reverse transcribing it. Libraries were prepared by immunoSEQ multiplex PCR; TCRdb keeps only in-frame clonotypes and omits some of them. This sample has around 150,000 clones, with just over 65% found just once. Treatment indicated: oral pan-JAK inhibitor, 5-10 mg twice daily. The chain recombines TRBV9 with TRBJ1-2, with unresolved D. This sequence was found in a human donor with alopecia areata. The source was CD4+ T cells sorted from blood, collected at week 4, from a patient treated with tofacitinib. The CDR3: CASSPDGSYGYTF. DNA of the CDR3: TGTGCCAGCAGCCCCGACGGCAGTTATGGCTACACCTTC.